The text below deals with one T cell receptor (beta chain). This record comes from a study of shared clonotypes between healthy human individuals. Repertoires were generated with immunoSEQ multiplex PCR, while TCRdb's copy carries only in-frame clones and drops some. The data contain fewer than 650,000 clones, over 60% of them singletons. The V gene's germline CDR1 is LNHNV and CDR2 YYDKDF (reference sequence). V was shortened by 4 bases and J by 0 bases, with 18 bases between the two germline ends. The length of the CDR3 is 18 residues. The TCR originated in a woman aged 35 to 49 in good health. Some clones in this sample may be carry-over from other donors' samples. Input material: PBMCs. This chain connects TRBV15 to TRBJ2-2, with D perhaps TRBD1 (6 bases). In DNA, the CDR3 is TGTGCCACCAGCACCGACCGTGGGACACCTTCGAACACCGGGGAGCTGTTTTTT. Encoded protein: CATSTDRGTPSNTGELFF. Full variable domain (rest looked up from reference TRBV15 and TRBJ2-2): DAMVIQNPRYQVTQFGKPVTLSCSQTLNHNVMYWYQQKSSQAPKLLFHYYDKDFNNEADTPDNFQSRRPNTSFCFLDIRSPGLGDTAMYLCATSTDRGTPSNTGELFFGEGSRLTVL.